This T cell receptor beta chain came from a study of T cells in Graves' hyperthyroidism and ophthalmopathy (dated by TCRdb to between 2018 and 2021). About the investigation overall: Peripheral blood samples were taken at the time of initial diagnosis, prior to any treatment. Whether ophthalmopathy could be predicted prospectively was tested in an independent validation cohort made up of about 18 hyperthyroidism patients plus 17 patients who later progressed to ophthalmopathy. A discovery cohort of 95 to 100 patients, about 40 with Graves' ophthalmopathy and 57 with stable Graves' hyperthyroidism, was used to find distinguishing TCR V-J signatures. TCR Vbeta CDR3 sequencing of roughly 140 peripheral blood samples (about 45 ophthalmopathy, approximately 80 hyperthyroidism and roughly 17 progressor patients) is reported in the paper. After sampling, hyperthyroidism patients received methimazole starting at 30 mg daily, and ophthalmopathy patients received high-dose intravenous methylprednisolone. The 100 or so discovery patients were randomly split 7:3 into training and test sets. Thyroid tissue and blood T-cell repertoires from about six Graves' hyperthyroidism patients were also compared in the study. The research as a whole found: Ophthalmopathy was separated from stable hyperthyroidism by a 13 V-J signature model, with about 86% sensitivity and just over 81% specificity obtained in cross-validation and 80%/75% obtained in testing. Sample size was not statistically predetermined, and investigators were not blinded to group allocation. In validation, the model predicted progression to ophthalmopathy with approximately 70% sensitivity and around 72% specificity, a median of about six months before onset. Blood samples also contained most of the expanded thyroid clonotypes (frequency above 0.001), which suggests that blood repertoires may reflect thyroid immune responses.

The TCR beta CDR3 regions were amplified from RNA transcripts. The TCR CDR3 was subjected to a first round of RT-PCR using the HTBI primer set and the Qiagen OneStep RT-PCR kit. A second multiplex PCR round built the libraries, followed by size selection and purification. The libraries were sequenced on an Illumina HiSeq2000 using paired-end 100 bp reads. The original pipeline was this. SOAPnuke was used to process the raw data, with reads discarded if the reads contained adapters or uncalled bases, had a mean Phred below 15, or lacked an exact constant-primer or identifier match. COPE v1.2.5 was used to merge high-quality paired reads, and clonotypes were defined as unique nucleotide sequences. Clonotypes were aligned to IMGT TRBV, TRBD and TRBJ reference segments using MiTCR v1.1. Only V-J combinations with frequency above 0.0001, covering roughly 99% of repertoires, were analysed. The TCS score was defined as F50 (clonal expansion) divided by E x V (chaos), with BLOSUM62-based TCRdist calculated between CDR3 peptides within each V-J. Welch's t-statistics and random forest reduced roughly 540 V-J features to 10 to 15, which were used in a naive Bayes classifier (R e1071). TCRdb reprocessing: public reads trimmed at Q25 with fastp, clones called with MiXCR, in-frame beta chains kept. Rows are unified per CDR3 protein, each entry keeping the most common DNA and genes. In this record, the V and J calls reflect TCRdb's handling and not the investigators' own analysis. Recorded for this sample are almost 600,000 distinct CDR3 sequences; approximately 15% of them occurred a single time. The ten largest clones take up less than 6% of the sample.

CDR1 is given as MNHNS and CDR2 as SASEGT, both from the germline V gene. The CDR3 numbers 17 residues from cysteine through phenylalanine. Only the CDR3 portion is preserved as DNA: 51 bases, with reading frame beginning at the first base. The trim is 5 bases for V and 0 bases for J, with a gap of 17 bases between the germline ends. Hyperthyroidism patients were newly diagnosed, had a disease duration of under 2 months, and were aged 18 to 65 years. The study excluded patients with uncontrolled infections, other autoimmune diseases, pregnancy or lactation. Clinical symptoms, serum thyroxine and TRAb, thyroid ultrasound, and orbital computed tomography formed the basis for the diagnoses. Blood from progressor patients was drawn when they were first diagnosed with hyperthyroidism, before any ophthalmopathy symptoms appeared. PBMCs were isolated from 10 ml of fresh peripheral blood by Ficoll-Paque density gradient centrifugation. Progressor patients were initially diagnosed with Graves' hyperthyroidism and developed ophthalmopathy during follow-up. Total RNA was extracted using Trizol reagent, and RNA quality was assessed on an Agilent 2100 Bioanalyzer.

For this clonotype: Its binding antigen is unknown. Base qualities are not at hand, and no much larger clone is one base apart.

This clonotype was sampled from a woman in her twenties or thirties with Graves' hyperthyroidism that later progressed to Graves' ophthalmopathy. The sequence links TRBV6-1 to TRBJ2-1; the D call could be TRBD1 or TRBD2, with each sharing 5 bases. Material: blood. The encoded CDR3 is CASSIEWGRSSYNEQFF. The nucleotide sequence reads TGTGCCAGCAGTATTGAGTGGGGACGATCCTCCTACAATGAGCAGTTCTTC.